This TCR beta chain was obtained from a study of blood T cell repertoires in COVID-19. Study at large: From T cells, B-cell-depleted T cells, or PBMCs came the material, which was cDNA or gDNA.

Authors' analysis steps: Estimates of nucleated cell counts were drawn from the amplification of reference gene primers. Some clones are missing from TCRdb's copy, which holds only in-frame ones; the method was immunoSEQ multiplex PCR. That table gives V, J and clone size, and the DNA gave D and trimming. In the table there are approximately 150,000 clones, roughly 80% of which are singletons. Germline CDR1 LGHDT, CDR2 YNNKEL (reference sequence). The CDR3 runs 14 residues. The V end was cut by 2 bases, the J end by 6 bases, with 10 bases between. What was sequenced was peripheral blood. The receptor's source is a man aged 50-59 years with active or convalescent COVID-19. The genes are TRBV3-1 (or the pseudogene TRBV3-2) and TRBJ2-2, with a tentative D call TRBD2 (6 bases). DNA for the CDR3: TGTGCCAGCAGCCAAAACGCGGGACCCGGGGAGCTGTTTTTT. The encoded protein is CASSQNAGPGELFF.